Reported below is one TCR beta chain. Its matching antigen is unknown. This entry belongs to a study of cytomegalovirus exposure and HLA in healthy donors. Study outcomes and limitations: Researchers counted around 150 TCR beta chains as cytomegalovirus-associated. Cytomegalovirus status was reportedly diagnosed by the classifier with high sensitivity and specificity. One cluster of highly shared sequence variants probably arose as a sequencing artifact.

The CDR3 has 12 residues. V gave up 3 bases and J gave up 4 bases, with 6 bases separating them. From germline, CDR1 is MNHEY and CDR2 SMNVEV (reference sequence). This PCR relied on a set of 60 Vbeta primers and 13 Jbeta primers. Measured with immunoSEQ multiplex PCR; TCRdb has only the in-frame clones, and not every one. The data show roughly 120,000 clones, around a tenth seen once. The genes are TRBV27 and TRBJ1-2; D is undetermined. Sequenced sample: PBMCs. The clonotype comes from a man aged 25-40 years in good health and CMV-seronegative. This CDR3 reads CASSFSGYGYTF. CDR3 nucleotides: TGTGCCAGCAGTTTTAGCGGCTATGGCTACACCTTC.